The rows below give T cell receptor beta chains drawn from one sample of a study of control samples from healthy donors and cancer patients. Some clones are missing from TCRdb's copy, which holds only in-frame ones; the method was immunoSEQ multiplex PCR. The sample has approximately 100,000 clones; 75% to 95% are singletons. The sequencing input was blood. The receptors come from a woman between 18 and 29 years old in good health. Both conserved end residues are part of each CDR3. Each record gives: J gene, clone size, D gene, V gene, CDR3 DNA, CDR3 protein. A D gene is named only where the DNA matches it firmly. Rows give clone size only sometimes, using once, few, many, or a class for an expanded clone.

J: TRBJ2-7
size: .
D: TRBD2
V: TRBV11-2
DNA: TGTGCCAGCAGCTTAGGTGGACTAGCGGGGGGATACGAGCAGTACTTC
CDR3: CASSLGGLAGGYEQYF

J: TRBJ1-2
size: .
D: TRBD1
V: TRBV4-1
DNA: TGCGCCAGCAGCCAAGATGCGGACGGACAGGGGAATGGCTACACCTTC
CDR3: CASSQDADGQGNGYTF

J: TRBJ1-6
size: .
D: .
V: TRBV2
DNA: TGTGCCAGCAGTGAGGGCAGGCCTGAAAATTCACCCCTCCACTTT
CDR3: CASSEGRPENSPLHF

J: TRBJ1-2
size: .
D: .
V: TRBV9
DNA: TGTGCCAGCAGCGTAGATGTAAATAGGGAGGTATTGGATGGCTACACCTTC
CDR3: CASSVDVNREVLDGYTF

J: TRBJ2-7
size: once
D: TRBD1
V: TRBV6-1
DNA: TGTGCCAGCAGTGAGACAGGGGGCTACTCCTACGAGCAGTACTTC
CDR3: CASSETGGYSYEQYF

J: TRBJ2-7
size: once
D: TRBD1
V: TRBV18
DNA: TGTGCCAGCTCACCCCATTCTGGGACAGCGTCCTACGAGCAGTACTTC
CDR3: CASSPHSGTASYEQYF

J: TRBJ2-7
size: .
D: .
V: TRBV19
DNA: TGTGCCAGTAGTACGACGACAGGTTTCCACGAGCAGTACTTC
CDR3: CASSTTTGFHEQYF

J: TRBJ1-1
size: .
D: TRBD1
V: TRBV3-1/TRBV3-2
DNA: TGTGCCAGCAGCGGGAGTCAGGGGGCAGGGGTCACTGAAGCTTTCTTT
CDR3: CASSGSQGAGVTEAFF

J: TRBJ2-7
size: .
D: .
V: TRBV19
DNA: TGTGCCAGTAGCCCCACCCGGGACACCACCGAGCAGTACTTC
CDR3: CASSPTRDTTEQYF

J: TRBJ1-1
size: .
D: .
V: TRBV7-9
DNA: TGTGCCAGCAGCTTAGCGTCTGCAGGGAACACTGAAGCTTTCTTT
CDR3: CASSLASAGNTEAFF

J: TRBJ2-2
size: .
D: TRBD2
V: TRBV5-1
DNA: TGCGCCAGCAGCCCAAAACGGACTAGATATTACACCGGGGAGCTGTTTTTT
CDR3: CASSPKRTRYYTGELFF

J: TRBJ1-1
size: .
D: TRBD1
V: TRBV5-4
DNA: TGTGCCAGCAGCCCTTATAGAACGACAGGGAAGGCTGAAGCTTTCTTT
CDR3: CASSPYRTTGKAEAFF

J: TRBJ2-2
size: .
D: .
V: TRBV19
DNA: TGTGCCAGTAGTATAATGGGCCAGGGGACCACCGGGGAGCTGTTTTTT
CDR3: CASSIMGQGTTGELFF

J: TRBJ2-1
size: .
D: TRBD2
V: TRBV3-1/TRBV3-2
DNA: TGTGCCAGCAGCCAGGGACTAGCGGGGAAATCTTACAATGAGCAGTTCTTC
CDR3: CASSQGLAGKSYNEQFF

J: TRBJ1-1
size: .
D: .
V: TRBV7-8
DNA: TGTGCCAGCAGCTTAGTGGTGGGGGCGCTGGGGGGCCCTGAAGCTTTCTTT
CDR3: CASSLVVGALGGPEAFF

J: TRBJ2-7
size: .
D: TRBD2
V: TRBV5-1
DNA: TGCGCCAGCACCTGGACTAGCGGGGGCTACGAGCAGTACTTC
CDR3: CASTWTSGGYEQYF